Given below is one TCR beta chain in context. Its antigen is not identified. TCRdb re-called the RT-PCR reads with MiXCR, one entry per CDR3 protein. The table lists 4,000 to 6,000 distinct CDR3 sequences, approximately 89% of them singletons, with approximately 2% in the top ten. The data were obtained in a study of yellow fever vaccine responses in identical twins. General observations from the study: Reportedly, the response of twins' T cells to the vaccine seemed partly convergent, partly personalized.

The V gene's germline CDR1 is LNHNV and CDR2 YYDKDF (reference sequence). Trimming shortened V by 5 bases and J by 1 base, and 10 bases separated the two germline ends. The CDR3 spans 14 residues. This specimen was T cells from blood (PBMCs), unsorted or a sorted subset (not recorded which), taken before or after yellow fever vaccination (not recorded which). This chain uses TRBV15 with TRBJ2-3; no reliable D call. The clonotype originates from a woman aged 18-29 years who received the yellow fever vaccine. This CDR3 is CATSDPLRTDTQYF. The CDR3 DNA reads as TGTGCCACCAGCGACCCCCTTCGCACAGATACGCAGTATTTT.